The rows below give T cell receptor beta chains drawn from one sample of a study of cytomegalovirus exposure and HLA in healthy donors. The data were produced by immunoSEQ multiplex PCR, yet TCRdb's version contains in-frame clones alone and is incomplete. The top ten clones hold approximately 6% of a sample with about 190,000 clones, about 83% of them seen once. Material: PBMCs. These receptors were collected from a young woman in good health and CMV-seropositive. Both conserved end residues are part of each CDR3. Fields, in order: CDR3 length, V gene, J gene, clone size, D gene, CDR3 DNA, CDR3 protein. D genes are given only for firm matches. Clone sizes are given selectively: once, few, many, or a class where the clone is expanded.

>14|TRBV10-1|TRBJ1-1|few|NA
TGCGCCAGCAGTCCTGACAACAGGGACACTGAAGCTTTCTTT
CASSPDNRDTEAFF
>17|TRBV6-4|TRBJ2-1|NA|TRBD2
TGTGCCAGCAGTGACTCGCTCCTAGCGGGAGTTTACAATGAGCAGTTCTTC
CASSDSLLAGVYNEQFF
>14|TRBV6-4|TRBJ1-2|NA|NA
TGTGCCAGCAAGCCCTTTGAGGGGGTTAGTGGCTACACCTTC
CASKPFEGVSGYTF
>14|TRBV19|TRBJ1-2|NA|NA
TGTGCCAGTAGTATAGTCAGCGCGGTCGGGGGCTACACCTTC
CASSIVSAVGGYTF
>14|TRBV5-1|TRBJ1-4|once|TRBD1
TGCGCCAGCAGCTTGACGACAGGGGGGGTAAAACTGTTTTTT
CASSLTTGGVKLFF
>16|TRBV9|TRBJ2-2|NA|TRBD2
TGTGCCAGCAGCGACACTAGCGGGGGGCGCACCGGGGAGCTGTTTTTT
CASSDTSGGRTGELFF
>16|TRBV7-2|TRBJ1-2|NA|TRBD1
TGTGCCAGCAGCTTAAGTACCGGGACAGGGGGCCGCGGCTACACCTTC
CASSLSTGTGGRGYTF
>13|TRBV27|TRBJ2-7|NA|TRBD2
TGTGCCAGCCGTCGAGCTAGCGGGTACGAGCAGTACTTC
CASRRASGYEQYF
>15|TRBV4-3|TRBJ2-7|NA|TRBD1
TGCGCCAGCAGCCCAGACAGGGGGTCAACCTACGAGCAGTACTTC
CASSPDRGSTYEQYF
>12|TRBV29-1|TRBJ2-2|NA|NA
TGCAGCGTGACGGGGGTCACCGGGGAGCTGTTTTTT
CSVTGVTGELFF
>15|TRBV5-1|TRBJ2-1|NA|TRBD2
TGCGCCAGCAGCTTGGTAGCGGGAGGGTTGAATGAGCAGTTCTTC
CASSLVAGGLNEQFF
>15|TRBV7-3|TRBJ2-7|NA|NA
TGTGCCAGCAGCTTAGAATCCGGGTCTCCCTACGAGCAGTACTTC
CASSLESGSPYEQYF
>14|TRBV15|TRBJ2-7|NA|TRBD1
TGTGCCACCAGCGACTACAGGGGCTCCTACGAGCAGTACTTC
CATSDYRGSYEQYF
>14|TRBV27|TRBJ2-7|NA|NA
TGTGCCAGCAGTACCCCGGGACTTAGCTACGAGCAGTACTTC
CASSTPGLSYEQYF
>16|TRBV5-1|TRBJ2-3|NA|NA
TGCGCCAGCAGCTTGTCTGTTAGGTCGAGGGAGACGACGCAGTATTTT
CASSLSVRSRETTQYF
>15|TRBV13|TRBJ2-7|NA|NA
TGTGCCAGCAGCCGATCTCGGGGGAGGACCTACGAGCAGTACTTC
CASSRSRGRTYEQYF
>16|TRBV19|TRBJ2-2|NA|TRBD1
TGTGCCAGTAGTATTGGACAGGGAATCAACACCGGGGAGCTGTTTTTT
CASSIGQGINTGELFF
>16|TRBV7-2|TRBJ2-1|NA|TRBD2
TGTGCCAGCAGCCAGGGGACTAGCGGCGGATACAATGAGCAGTTCTTC
CASSQGTSGGYNEQFF
>13|TRBV7-8|TRBJ1-1|NA|TRBD1
TGTGCCAGCAACGCCGGGACAGTCTCTGAAGCTTTCTTT
CASNAGTVSEAFF
>14|TRBV29-1|TRBJ1-1|NA|TRBD1
TGCAGCGTTGCCCGGACAGGGATGAACACTGAAGCTTTCTTT
CSVARTGMNTEAFF
>13|TRBV5-1|TRBJ1-2|few|NA
TGCGCCAGCAGCTTCGGGGGAAACTATGGCTACACCTTC
CASSFGGNYGYTF
>15|TRBV10-3|TRBJ2-5|NA|TRBD2
TGTGGCATCAGTGAGAGGCTAGCGGGGGATGAGACCCAGTACTTC
CGISERLAGDETQYF
>14|TRBV15|TRBJ1-5|NA|NA
TGTGCCACCGATGAGGGACAATACAATCAGCCCCAGCATTTT
CATDEGQYNQPQHF
>14|TRBV5-4|TRBJ1-5|NA|TRBD1
TGTGCCAGCAGTATACAGGGGGGCAATCAGCCCCAGCATTTT
CASSIQGGNQPQHF
>13|TRBV11-2|TRBJ2-5|NA|TRBD1
TGTGCCAGCTCGGACAGGTTAAAAGAGACCCAGTACTTC
CASSDRLKETQYF
>15|TRBV5-6|TRBJ2-3|NA|NA
TGTGCCAGCAGCTTTTCGGTAGAAGTGTCAGATACGCAGTATTTT
CASSFSVEVSDTQYF
>16|TRBV7-9|TRBJ2-5|NA|NA
TGTGCCAGCAGCTCCGCGGCCCGGTTAACCCCCGAGACCCAGTACTTC
CASSSAARLTPETQYF
>13|TRBV27|TRBJ1-1|NA|TRBD1
TGTGCCAGCAGTGCCGGGACAGGGGGCGCAGCTTTCTTT
CASSAGTGGAAFF
>15|TRBV6-1|TRBJ2-1|NA|TRBD2
TGTGCCAGCAGTGAAGAGACTAGCGTCTACAATGAGCAGTTCTTC
CASSEETSVYNEQFF
>13|TRBV28|TRBJ1-2|NA|TRBD1
TGTGCCACCCAGGACAGGTTGCGCTATGGCTACACCTTC
CATQDRLRYGYTF
>15|TRBV19|TRBJ2-1|NA|NA
TGTGCCAGTAGTATCAGGGAATCGGACTACAATGAGCAGTTCTTC
CASSIRESDYNEQFF
>17|TRBV4-1|TRBJ2-7|NA|TRBD1
TGCGCCAGCAGCCTAGCCCAGGGGGCCCCACGGGGCTGCGAGCAGTACTTC
CASSLAQGAPRGCEQYF
>15|TRBV2|TRBJ2-5|NA|NA
TGTGCCAGCAGGGAAGGTGGGGGGAGCCAAGAGACCCAGTACTTC
CASREGGGSQETQYF